This entry is about one TCR beta chain. This sample is drawn from a study of blood T cell repertoires in COVID-19. Study-level information: The study drew acute and convalescent COVID-19 samples from the United States, Italy and Spain. T cells, B-cell-depleted T cells, or PBMCs provided the cDNA or gDNA that served as material.

Trimming stripped 3 bases from V and 4 bases from J, with 9 bases between. There are 13 residues in the CDR3. Authors' processing steps: Cell counts per sample came from amplifying reference gene primers. Measured with immunoSEQ multiplex PCR; TCRdb has only the in-frame clones, and not every one. The V and J calls and clone size are taken from that table; D and trimming were inferred from the DNA. Of tens of thousands of clones listed, approximately 90% were seen once; the top ten hold less than 3.5%. Specimen: peripheral blood. The sequence derives from a woman aged 50 to 60 with active or convalescent COVID-19. The rearrangement links TRBV12-3 or TRBV12-4 to TRBJ1-1; maybe TRBD1 (5 bases). As DNA, the CDR3 is TGTGCCAGCAGTTTTCAGGGAGGCACTGAAGCTTTCTTT. This gives the protein CASSFQGGTEAFF.